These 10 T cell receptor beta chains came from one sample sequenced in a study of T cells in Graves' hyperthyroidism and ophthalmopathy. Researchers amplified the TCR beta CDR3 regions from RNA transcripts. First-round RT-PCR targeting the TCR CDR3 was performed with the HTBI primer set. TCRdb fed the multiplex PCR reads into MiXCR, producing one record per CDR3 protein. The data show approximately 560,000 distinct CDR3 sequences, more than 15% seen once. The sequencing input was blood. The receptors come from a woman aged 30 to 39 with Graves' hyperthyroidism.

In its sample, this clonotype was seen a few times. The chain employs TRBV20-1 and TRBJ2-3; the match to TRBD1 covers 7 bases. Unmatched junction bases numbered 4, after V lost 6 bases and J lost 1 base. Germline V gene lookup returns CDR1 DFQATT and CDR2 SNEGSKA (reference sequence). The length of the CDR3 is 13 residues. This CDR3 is CSARQGGTDTQYF. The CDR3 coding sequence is TGCAGTGCGAGACAGGGAGGCACAGATACGCAGTATTTT.

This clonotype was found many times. The CDR3 DNA reads as TGCGCCAGCAGCCAAGGTCTGTCTTACGGCTACACCTTC. It encodes CASSQGLSYGYTF. The chain links TRBV4-1 to TRBJ1-2; D is undetermined. The germline V gene encodes CDR1 MGHRA and CDR2 YSYEKL. This CDR3 has 13 amino acids. Trimming left V 1 base short and J 8 bases short, with 11 bases between.

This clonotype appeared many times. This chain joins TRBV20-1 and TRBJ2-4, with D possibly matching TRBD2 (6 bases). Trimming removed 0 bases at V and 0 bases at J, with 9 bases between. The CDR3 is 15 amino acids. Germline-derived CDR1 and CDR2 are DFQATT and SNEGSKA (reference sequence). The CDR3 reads CSARDPRGAKNIQYF. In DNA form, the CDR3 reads TGCAGTGCTAGAGATCCGCGGGGAGCCAAAAACATTCAGTACTTC.

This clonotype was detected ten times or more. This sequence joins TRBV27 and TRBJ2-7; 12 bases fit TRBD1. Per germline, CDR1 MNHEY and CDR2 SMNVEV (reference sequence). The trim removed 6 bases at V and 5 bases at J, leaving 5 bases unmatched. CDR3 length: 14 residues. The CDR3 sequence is CASRTGTGGDEQYF. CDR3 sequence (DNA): TGTGCCAGCAGGACCGGGACAGGGGGCGACGAGCAGTACTTC.

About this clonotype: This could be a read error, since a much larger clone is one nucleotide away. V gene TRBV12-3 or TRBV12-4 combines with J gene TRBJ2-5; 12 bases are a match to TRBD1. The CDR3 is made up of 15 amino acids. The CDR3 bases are TGTGCCGGCAGTTCCCGGGACAGGGGGCCAGAGACCCAGTACTTC. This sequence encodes CAGSSRDRGPETQYF.

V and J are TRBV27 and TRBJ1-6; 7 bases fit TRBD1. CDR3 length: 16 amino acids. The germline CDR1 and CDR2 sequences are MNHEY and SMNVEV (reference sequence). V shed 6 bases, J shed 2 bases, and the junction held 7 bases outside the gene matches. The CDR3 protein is CASSQGEGTYNSPLHF. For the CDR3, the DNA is TGTGCCAGCAGCCAGGGGGAAGGGACCTATAATTCACCCCTCCACTTT.

As DNA, the CDR3 is TGTGCCAGCAAAAGGGGACTAGCGGGAGGGCGTGAGCAGTTCTTC. Translating gives CASKRGLAGGREQFF. The gene calls are TRBV6-7 and TRBJ2-1, with 16 nucleotides matching TRBD2. TRBV6-7 is an ORF, with its function uncertain. This CDR3 is built from 15 residues. After removal of 7 bases from V and 9 bases from J, the junction contained 6 bases not matched to a gene.

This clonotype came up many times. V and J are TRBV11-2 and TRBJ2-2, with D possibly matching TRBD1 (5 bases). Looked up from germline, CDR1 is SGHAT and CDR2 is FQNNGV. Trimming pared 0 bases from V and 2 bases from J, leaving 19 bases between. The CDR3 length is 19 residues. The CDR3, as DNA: TGTGCCAGCAGCTTAGATCGGTTGCAGGGAACCTACAACACCGGGGAGCTGTTTTTT. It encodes CASSLDRLQGTYNTGELFF. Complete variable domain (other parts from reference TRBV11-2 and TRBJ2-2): EAGVAQSPRYKIIEKRQSVAFWCNPISGHATLYWYQQILGQGPKLLIQFQNNGVVDDSQLPKDRFSAERLKGVDSTLKIQPAKLEDSAVYLCASSLDRLQGTYNTGELFFGEGSRLTVL.

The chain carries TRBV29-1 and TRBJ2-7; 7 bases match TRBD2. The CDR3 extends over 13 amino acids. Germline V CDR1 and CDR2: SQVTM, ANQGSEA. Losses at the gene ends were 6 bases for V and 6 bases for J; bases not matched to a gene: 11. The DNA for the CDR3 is TGCAGCGTCTTGCTAGCGGAGCGGGGCGAGCAGTACTTC. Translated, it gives CSVLLAERGEQYF.

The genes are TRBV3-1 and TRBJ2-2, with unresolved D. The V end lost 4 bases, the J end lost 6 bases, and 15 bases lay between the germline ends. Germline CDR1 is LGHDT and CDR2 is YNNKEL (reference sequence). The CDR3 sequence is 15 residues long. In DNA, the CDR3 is TGTGCCAGCAGCCTCCACCAGGACCGAGCCGGGGAGCTGTTTTTT. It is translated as CASSLHQDRAGELFF. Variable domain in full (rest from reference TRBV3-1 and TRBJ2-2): DTAVSQTPKYLVTQMGNDKSIKCEQNLGHDTMYWYKQDSKKFLKIMFSYNNKELIINETVPNRFSPKSPDKAHLNLHINSLELGDSAVYFCASSLHQDRAGELFFGEGSRLTVL.